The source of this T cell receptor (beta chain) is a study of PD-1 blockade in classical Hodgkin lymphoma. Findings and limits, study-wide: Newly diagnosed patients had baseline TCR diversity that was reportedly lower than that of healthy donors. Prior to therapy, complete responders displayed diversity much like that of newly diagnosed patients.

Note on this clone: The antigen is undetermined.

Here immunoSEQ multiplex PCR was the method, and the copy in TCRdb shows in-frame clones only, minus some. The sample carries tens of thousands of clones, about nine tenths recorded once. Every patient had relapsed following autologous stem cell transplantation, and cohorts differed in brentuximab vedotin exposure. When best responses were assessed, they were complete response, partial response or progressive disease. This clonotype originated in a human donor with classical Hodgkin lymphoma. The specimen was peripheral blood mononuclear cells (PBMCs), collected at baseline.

The CDR3 region is CASSVRGGADTQYF. DNA for the CDR3: TGTGCCAGCAGTGTCAGGGGGGGAGCAGATACGCAGTATTTT. The V gene is TRBV2, the J gene TRBJ2-3; D may correspond to TRBD1 or TRBD2 (7 bases each). The CDR3 is 14 residues long. Trimming took 4 bases from V and 4 from J, leaving 12 bases between them. Germline V gives CDR1 SNHLY, CDR2 FYNNEI.